The source of this TCR beta chain is a study of shared clonotypes between healthy human individuals. Memory CD4+ cells were the fraction left after CD45RA+ naive selection. Sequencing used immunoSEQ multiplex PCR; TCRdb keeps in-frame clones, though not all of them. Of hundreds of thousands of clones listed, around three quarters are singletons. Deletions cut 5 bases from V and 11 bases from J, with 15 bases between. CDR3 length: 12 residues. The germline CDR1 and CDR2 sequences are SGHVS and FQNEAQ. The sample comprised memory CD4+ T cells sorted from blood. As to subset: CD45RA-negative fraction. V usage is TRBV7-8 and J usage is TRBJ2-5, with TRBD2 as a possible D gene (7 bases). This receptor was obtained from a woman in her 30s in good health. The CDR3 DNA reads TGTGCCAGCAGCCCTGGGGGGGGCACGCAGTACTTC. This sequence encodes CASSPGGGTQYF.